The source of this T cell receptor (beta chain) is a study of blood T cells in healthy people across ages. The CDR3 runs 14 residues. Germline V gene lookup returns CDR1 SGHDT and CDR2 YYEEEE. V gave up 0 bases and J gave up 5 bases, with 11 bases separating them. A J-beta primer mix and a sample-barcoded 5' primer were used in a second PCR of about 7 to 12 cycles. Sequencing recovered at least 3 million CDR3-containing paired-end reads from each sample. TCRdb re-called the 5' RACE reads through MiXCR, storing one row per CDR3 protein. This sample carries 1.5 million to 2 million distinct CDR3 sequences, 28% of them seen once, and the ten largest clones take 6.5% to 8.5%.

The sequenced material came from blood. The clonotype was recovered from a woman aged 25-40 years in good health. The V call is TRBV5-6, the J call TRBJ1-1; the D is unclear. CDR3 amino acids: CASSLGRGWTEAFF. Written as DNA, the CDR3 is TGTGCCAGCAGCTTGGGACGTGGGTGGACTGAAGCTTTCTTT.